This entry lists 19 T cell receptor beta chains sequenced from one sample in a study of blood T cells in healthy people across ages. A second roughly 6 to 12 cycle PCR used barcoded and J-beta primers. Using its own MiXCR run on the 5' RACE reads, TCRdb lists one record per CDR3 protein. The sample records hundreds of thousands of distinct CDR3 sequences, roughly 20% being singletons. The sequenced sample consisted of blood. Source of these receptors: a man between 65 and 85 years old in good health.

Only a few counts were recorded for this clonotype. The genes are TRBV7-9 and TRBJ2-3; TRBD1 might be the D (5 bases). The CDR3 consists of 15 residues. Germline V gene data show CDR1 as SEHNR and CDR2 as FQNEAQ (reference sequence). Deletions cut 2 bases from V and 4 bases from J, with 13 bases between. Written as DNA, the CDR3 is TGTGCCAGCAGCTTATCCAATGGGGCGGCAGATACGCAGTATTTT. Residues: CASSLSNGAADTQYF.

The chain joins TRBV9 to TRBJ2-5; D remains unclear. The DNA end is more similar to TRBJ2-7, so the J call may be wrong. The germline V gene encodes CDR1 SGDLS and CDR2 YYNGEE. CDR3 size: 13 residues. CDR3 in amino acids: CASSVGTYYEQYF. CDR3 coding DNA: TGTGCCAGCAGCGTAGGGACGTACTACGAGCAGTACTTC.

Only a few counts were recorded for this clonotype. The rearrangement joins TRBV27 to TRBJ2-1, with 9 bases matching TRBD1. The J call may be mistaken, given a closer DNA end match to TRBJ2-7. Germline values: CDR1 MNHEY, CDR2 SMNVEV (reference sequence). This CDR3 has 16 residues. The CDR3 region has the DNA TGTGCCAGCAGTCCCTGGGACAGGGTATGTGGCTACGAGCAGTACGTC. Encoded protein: CASSPWDRVCGYEQYV.

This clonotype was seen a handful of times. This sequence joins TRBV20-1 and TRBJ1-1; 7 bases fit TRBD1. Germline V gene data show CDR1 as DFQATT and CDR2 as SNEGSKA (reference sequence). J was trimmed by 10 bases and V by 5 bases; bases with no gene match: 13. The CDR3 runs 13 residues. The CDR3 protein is CSALYRGEERAFF. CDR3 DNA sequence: TGCAGTGCTCTTTACAGGGGCGAGGAGAGAGCTTTCTTT.

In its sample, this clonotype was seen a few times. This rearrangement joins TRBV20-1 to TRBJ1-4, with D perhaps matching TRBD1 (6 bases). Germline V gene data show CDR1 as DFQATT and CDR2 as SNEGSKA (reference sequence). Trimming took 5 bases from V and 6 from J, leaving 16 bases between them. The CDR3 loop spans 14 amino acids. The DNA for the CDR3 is TGCAGTGCTCTAGGGACCGAGGGGGATGAAAAACTGTTTTTT. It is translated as CSALGTEGDEKLFF.

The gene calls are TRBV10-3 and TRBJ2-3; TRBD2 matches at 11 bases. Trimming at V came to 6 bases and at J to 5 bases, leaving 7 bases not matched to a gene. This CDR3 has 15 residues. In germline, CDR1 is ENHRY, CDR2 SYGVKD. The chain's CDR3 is CAIRIAGGPQDTQYF. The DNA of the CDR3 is TGTGCCATCAGGATAGCGGGGGGGCCGCAAGATACGCAGTATTTT.

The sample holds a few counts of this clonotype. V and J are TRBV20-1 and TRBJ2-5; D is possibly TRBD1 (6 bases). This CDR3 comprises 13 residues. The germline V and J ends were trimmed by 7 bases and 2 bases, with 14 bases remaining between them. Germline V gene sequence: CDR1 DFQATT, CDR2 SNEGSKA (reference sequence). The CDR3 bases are TGCAGTGTTCCGACCCAGGGGCAAGAGACCCAGTACTTC. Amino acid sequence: CSVPTQGQETQYF.

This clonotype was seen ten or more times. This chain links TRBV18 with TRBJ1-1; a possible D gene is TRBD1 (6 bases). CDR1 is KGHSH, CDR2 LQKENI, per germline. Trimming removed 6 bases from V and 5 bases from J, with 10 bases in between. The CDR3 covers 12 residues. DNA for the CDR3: TGTGCCAGCTCGTGGGGGCTAACTGAAGCTTTCTTT. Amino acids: CASSWGLTEAFF.

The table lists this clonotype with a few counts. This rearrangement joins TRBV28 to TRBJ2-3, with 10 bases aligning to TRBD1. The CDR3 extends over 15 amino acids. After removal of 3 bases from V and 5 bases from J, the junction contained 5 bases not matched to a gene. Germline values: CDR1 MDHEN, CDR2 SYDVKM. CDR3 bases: TGTGCCAGCAGTTTCGACAGGGGGCGGGAAGATACGCAGTATTTT. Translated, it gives CASSFDRGREDTQYF.

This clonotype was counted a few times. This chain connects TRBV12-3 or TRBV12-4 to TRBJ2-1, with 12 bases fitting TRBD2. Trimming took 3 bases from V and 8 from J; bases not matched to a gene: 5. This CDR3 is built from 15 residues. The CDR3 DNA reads TGTGCCAGCAGTTTGCGCCGACTAGCGGGAGATGAGCAGTTCTTC. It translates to CASSLRRLAGDEQFF.

The chain's CDR3 is CASSDRGGETQYF. CDR3 DNA: TGTGCCAGCAGTGACAGGGGGGGGGAGACCCAGTACTTC. The V gene is TRBV12-3 or TRBV12-4, the J gene TRBJ2-5; 9 nucleotides agree with TRBD1. J was trimmed by 5 bases and V by 5 bases; bases with no gene match: 3. The CDR3 runs 13 residues.

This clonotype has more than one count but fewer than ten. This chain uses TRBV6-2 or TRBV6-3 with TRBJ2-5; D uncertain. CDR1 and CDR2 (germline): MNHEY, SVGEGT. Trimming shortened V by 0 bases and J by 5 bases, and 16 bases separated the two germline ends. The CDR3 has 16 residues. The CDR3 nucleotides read TGTGCCAGCAGTTACTCGACTGTCCGAGTTGGCGAGACCCAGTACTTC. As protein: CASSYSTVRVGETQYF.

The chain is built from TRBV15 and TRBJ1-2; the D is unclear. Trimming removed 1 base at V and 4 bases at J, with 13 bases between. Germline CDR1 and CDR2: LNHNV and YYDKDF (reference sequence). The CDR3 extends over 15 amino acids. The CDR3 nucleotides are TGTGCCACCAGCAGAGGAGTTGAGGGCTCCTATGGCTACACCTTC. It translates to CATSRGVEGSYGYTF. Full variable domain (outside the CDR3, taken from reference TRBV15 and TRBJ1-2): DAMVIQNPRYQVTQFGKPVTLSCSQTLNHNVMYWYQQKSSQAPKLLFHYYDKDFNNEADTPDNFQSRRPNTSFCFLDIRSPGLGDTAMYLCATSRGVEGSYGYTFGSGTRLTVV.

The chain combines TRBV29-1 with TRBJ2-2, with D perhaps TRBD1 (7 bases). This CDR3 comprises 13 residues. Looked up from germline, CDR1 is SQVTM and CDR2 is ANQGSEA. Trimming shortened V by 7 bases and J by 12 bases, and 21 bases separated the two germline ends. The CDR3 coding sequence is TGCAGCGCTCTACCCCCAGGGGGGACGAAGCTGTTTTTT. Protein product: CSALPPGGTKLFF.

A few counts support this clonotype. CDR3 sequence reads: CASSLGDRANYGYTF. In DNA, the CDR3 is TGTGCCAGCAGCTTAGGGGACAGAGCTAACTATGGCTACACCTTC. The chain employs TRBV7-9 and TRBJ1-2; the match to TRBD1 covers 7 bases. Germline trimming cut 1 base from V and 0 bases from J; bases unmatched to any gene: 2. Germline V CDR1 and CDR2: SEHNR, FQNEAQ (reference sequence). This CDR3 contains 15 residues. The full variable domain, its missing parts supplied by reference TRBV7-9 and TRBJ1-2, is DTGVSQNPRHKITKRGQNVTFRCDPISEHNRLYWYRQTLGQGPEFLTYFQNEAQLEKSRLLSDRFSAERPKGSFSTLEIQRTEQGDSAMYLCASSLGDRANYGYTFGSGTRLTVV.

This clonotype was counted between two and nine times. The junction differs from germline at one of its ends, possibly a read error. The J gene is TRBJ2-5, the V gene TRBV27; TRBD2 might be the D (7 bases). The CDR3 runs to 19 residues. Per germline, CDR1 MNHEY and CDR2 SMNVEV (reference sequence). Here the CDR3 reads CASSLRGPFMVGIQEAQYF. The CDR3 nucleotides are TGTGCCAGCAGCTTGCGGGGGCCTTTCATGGTGGGAATCCAAGAGGCCCAGTACTTC.

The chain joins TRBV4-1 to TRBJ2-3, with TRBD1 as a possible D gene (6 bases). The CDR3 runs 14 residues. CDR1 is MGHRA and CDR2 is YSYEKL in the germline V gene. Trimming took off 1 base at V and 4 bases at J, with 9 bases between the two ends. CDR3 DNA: TGCGCCAGCAGCCAAGGGGGGCTACCAGATACGCAGTATTTT. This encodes CASSQGGLPDTQYF.

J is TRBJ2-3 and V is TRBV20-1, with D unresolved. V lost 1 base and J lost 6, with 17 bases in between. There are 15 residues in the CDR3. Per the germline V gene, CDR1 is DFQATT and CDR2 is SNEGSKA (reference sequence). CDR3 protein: CSARGSSRLTDTQYF. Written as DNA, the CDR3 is TGCAGTGCTAGAGGCTCCTCGCGACTTACTGATACGCAGTATTTT.

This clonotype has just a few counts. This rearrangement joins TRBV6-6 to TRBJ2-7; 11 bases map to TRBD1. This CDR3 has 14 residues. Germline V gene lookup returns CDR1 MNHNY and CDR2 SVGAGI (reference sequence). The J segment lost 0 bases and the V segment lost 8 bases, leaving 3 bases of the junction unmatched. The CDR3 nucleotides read TGTGCCAGCTCTGGGACAGGGGGCTCCTACGAGCAGTACTTC. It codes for CASSGTGGSYEQYF.